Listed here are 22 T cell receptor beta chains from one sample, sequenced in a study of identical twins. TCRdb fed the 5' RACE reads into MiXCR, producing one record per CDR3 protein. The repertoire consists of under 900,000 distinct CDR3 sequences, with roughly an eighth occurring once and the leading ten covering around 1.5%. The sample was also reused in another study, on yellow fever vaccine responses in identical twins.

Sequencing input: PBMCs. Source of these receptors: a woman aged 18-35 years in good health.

The CDR3 bases are TGTGCCAGCACCCTCACGGGGGGGGCCTATGGCTACACCTTC. It codes for CASTLTGGAYGYTF. The chain combines TRBV28 with TRBJ1-2, with D possibly being TRBD1 (6 bases). V was clipped by 7 bases and J by 4 bases, with 16 bases between them. The germline V gene has CDR1 MDHEN and CDR2 SYDVKM. CDR3 length equals 14 residues.

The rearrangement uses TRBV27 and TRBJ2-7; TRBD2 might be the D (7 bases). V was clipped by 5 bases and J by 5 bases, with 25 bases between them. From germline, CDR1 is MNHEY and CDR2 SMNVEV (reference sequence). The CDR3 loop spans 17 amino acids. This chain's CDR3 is CASSLRPRGANRNEQYF. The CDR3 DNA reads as TGTGCCAGCAGTCTTCGGCCCCGGGGGGCGAATAGAAACGAGCAGTACTTC.

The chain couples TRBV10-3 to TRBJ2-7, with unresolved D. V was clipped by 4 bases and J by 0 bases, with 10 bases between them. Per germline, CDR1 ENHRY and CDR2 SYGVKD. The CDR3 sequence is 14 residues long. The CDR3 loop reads CAISGASDSYEQYF. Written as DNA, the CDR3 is TGTGCCATCAGTGGGGCAAGCGACTCCTACGAGCAGTACTTC.

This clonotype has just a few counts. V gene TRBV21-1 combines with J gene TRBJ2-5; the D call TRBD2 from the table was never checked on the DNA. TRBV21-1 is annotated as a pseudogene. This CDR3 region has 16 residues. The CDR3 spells CATSGGGEGVKETQYF. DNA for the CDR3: TGTGCCACTTCCGGCGGGGGGGAGGGCGTTAAAGAGACCCAGTACTTC.

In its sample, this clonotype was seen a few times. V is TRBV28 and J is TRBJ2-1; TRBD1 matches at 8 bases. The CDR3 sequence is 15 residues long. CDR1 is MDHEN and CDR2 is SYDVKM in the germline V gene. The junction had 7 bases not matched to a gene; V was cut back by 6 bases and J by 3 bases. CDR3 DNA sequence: TGTGCCAGCAGCGTGAGGACAGGGATCTACAATGAGCAGTTCTTC. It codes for CASSVRTGIYNEQFF.

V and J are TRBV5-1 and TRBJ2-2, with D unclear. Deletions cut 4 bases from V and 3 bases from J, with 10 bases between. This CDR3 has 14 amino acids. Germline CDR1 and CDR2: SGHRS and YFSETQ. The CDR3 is CASSTSGDTGELFF. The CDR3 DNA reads TGCGCCAGCAGCACCTCTGGTGACACCGGGGAGCTGTTTTTT.

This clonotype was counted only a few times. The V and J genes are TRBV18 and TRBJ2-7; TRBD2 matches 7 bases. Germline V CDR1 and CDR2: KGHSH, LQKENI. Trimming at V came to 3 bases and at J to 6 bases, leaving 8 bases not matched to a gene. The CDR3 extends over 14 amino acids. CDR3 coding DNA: TGTGCCAGCTCACCGGGCGGGAGTCTTATCGAGCAGTACTTC. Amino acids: CASSPGGSLIEQYF.

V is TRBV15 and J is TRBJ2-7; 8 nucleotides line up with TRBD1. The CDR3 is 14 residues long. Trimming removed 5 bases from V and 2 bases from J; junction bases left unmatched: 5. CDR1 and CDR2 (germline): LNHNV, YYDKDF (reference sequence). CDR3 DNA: TGTGCCACCAGCCCACCGGACAGGGCCTACGAGCAGTACGTC. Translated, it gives CATSPPDRAYEQYV.

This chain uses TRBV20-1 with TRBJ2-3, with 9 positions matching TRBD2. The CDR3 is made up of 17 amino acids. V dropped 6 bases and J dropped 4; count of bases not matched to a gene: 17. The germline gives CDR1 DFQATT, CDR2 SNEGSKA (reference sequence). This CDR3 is CSATKASGTKIADTQYF. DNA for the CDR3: TGCAGTGCCACGAAAGCTAGCGGGACCAAGATCGCAGATACGCAGTATTTT.

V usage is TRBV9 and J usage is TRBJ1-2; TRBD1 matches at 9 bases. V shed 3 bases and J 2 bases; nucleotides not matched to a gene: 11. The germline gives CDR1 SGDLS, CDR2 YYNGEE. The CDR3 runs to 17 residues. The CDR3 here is CASSAGTGKQGNYGYTF. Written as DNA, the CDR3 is TGTGCCAGCAGCGCCGGGACAGGGAAACAAGGGAACTATGGCTACACCTTC.

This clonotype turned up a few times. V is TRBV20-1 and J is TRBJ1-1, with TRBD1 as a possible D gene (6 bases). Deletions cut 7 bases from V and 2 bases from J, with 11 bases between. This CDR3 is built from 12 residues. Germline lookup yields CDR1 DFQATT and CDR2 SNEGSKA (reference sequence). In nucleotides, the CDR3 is TGCAGTGTGAGGACAGATAACACTGAAGCTTTCTTT. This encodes CSVRTDNTEAFF.

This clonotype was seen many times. The CDR3, as DNA: TGCAGCGTTGAAGATTTACAGGCTGGGGCCAACGTCCTGACTTTC. It translates to CSVEDLQAGANVLTF. The chain joins TRBV29-1 to TRBJ2-6; the D gene is possibly TRBD1 (5 bases). The CDR3 has 15 amino acids. Trimming shortened V by 0 bases and J by 2 bases, and 8 bases separated the two germline ends. Germline CDR1 SQVTM, CDR2 ANQGSEA.

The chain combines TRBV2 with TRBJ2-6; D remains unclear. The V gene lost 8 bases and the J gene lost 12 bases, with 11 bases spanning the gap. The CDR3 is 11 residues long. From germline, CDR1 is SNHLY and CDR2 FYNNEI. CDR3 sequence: CASLVSGVLTF. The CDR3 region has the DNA TGTGCCAGCCTAGTCTCCGGCGTCCTGACTTTC.

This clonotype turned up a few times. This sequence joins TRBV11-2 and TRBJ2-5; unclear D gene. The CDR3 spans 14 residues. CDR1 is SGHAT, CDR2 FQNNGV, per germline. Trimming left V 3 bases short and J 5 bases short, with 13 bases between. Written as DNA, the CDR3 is TGTGCCAGCAGCTTGCGGTTTTCCGGGGAGACCCAGTACTTC. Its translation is CASSLRFSGETQYF.

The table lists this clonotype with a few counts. The CDR3 DNA reads as TGCGCCAGCAGCTTGTCTCCTCTAGCGGGAAGCACAGATACGCAGTATTTT. Protein sequence: CASSLSPLAGSTDTQYF. This sequence joins TRBV5-1 and TRBJ2-3, with 9 positions matching TRBD2. The germline CDR1 and CDR2 sequences are SGHRS and YFSETQ. This CDR3 has 17 residues. V shed 1 base, J shed 0 bases, and the junction held 6 bases outside the gene matches.

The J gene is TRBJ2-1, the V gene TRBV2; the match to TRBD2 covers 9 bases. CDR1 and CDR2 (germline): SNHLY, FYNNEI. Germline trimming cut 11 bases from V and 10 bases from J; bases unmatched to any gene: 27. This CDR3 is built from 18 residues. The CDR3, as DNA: TGTGCCTTCTGCCCCAGGGGTAGCGGGGGCCCATTTAAAGAGGAGCAGTTCTTC. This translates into CAFCPRGSGGPFKEEQFF.

The CDR3 here is CASSLGPVAGTYGYTF. CDR3 sequence (DNA): TGTGCCAGCAGCTTAGGGCCAGTCGCGGGAACCTATGGCTACACCTTC. The chain combines TRBV7-8 with TRBJ1-2; no clear D gene. The CDR3 runs 16 residues. Germline V gene sequence: CDR1 SGHVS, CDR2 FQNEAQ. The germline V and J ends were trimmed by 1 base and 4 bases, with 16 bases remaining between them. Together with reference TRBV7-8 and TRBJ1-2, the CDR3 gives the full variable domain: GAGVSQSPRYKVAKRGQDVALRCDPISGHVSLFWYQQALGQGPEFLTYFQNEAQLDKSGLPSDRFFAERPEGSVSTLKIQRTQQEDSAVYLCASSLGPVAGTYGYTFGSGTRLTVV.

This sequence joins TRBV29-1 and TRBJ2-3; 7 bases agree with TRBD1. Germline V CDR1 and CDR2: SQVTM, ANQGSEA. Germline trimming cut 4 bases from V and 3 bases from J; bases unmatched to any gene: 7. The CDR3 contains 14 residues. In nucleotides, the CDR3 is TGCAGCGTTGTTGCGACAGGGTCGACAGATACGCAGTATTTT. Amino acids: CSVVATGSTDTQYF.

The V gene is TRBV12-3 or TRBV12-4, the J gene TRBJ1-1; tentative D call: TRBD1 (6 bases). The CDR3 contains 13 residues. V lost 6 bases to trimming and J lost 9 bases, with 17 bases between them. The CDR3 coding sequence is TGTGCCAGCAGGACCGACACAGGGTTGAAAGCTTTCTTT. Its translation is CASRTDTGLKAFF.

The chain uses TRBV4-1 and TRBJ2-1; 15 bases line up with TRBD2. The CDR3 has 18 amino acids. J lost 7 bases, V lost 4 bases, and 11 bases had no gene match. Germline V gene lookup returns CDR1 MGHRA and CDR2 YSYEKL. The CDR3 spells CASSPGRTSGGATNEQFF. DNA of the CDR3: TGCGCCAGCAGCCCGGGCAGGACTAGCGGGGGGGCTACGAATGAGCAGTTCTTC.

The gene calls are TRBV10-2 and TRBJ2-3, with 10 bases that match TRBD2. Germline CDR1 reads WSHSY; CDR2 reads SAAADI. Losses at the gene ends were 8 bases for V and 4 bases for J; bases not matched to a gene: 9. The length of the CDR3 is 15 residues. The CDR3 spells CASGPSGSLSDTQYF. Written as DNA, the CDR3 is TGCGCCAGCGGACCTAGCGGGAGTCTATCAGATACGCAGTATTTT.

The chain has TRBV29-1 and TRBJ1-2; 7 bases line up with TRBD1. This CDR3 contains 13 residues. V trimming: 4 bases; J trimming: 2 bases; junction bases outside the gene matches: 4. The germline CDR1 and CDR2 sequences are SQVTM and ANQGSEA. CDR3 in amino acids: CSVAGQTNYGYTF. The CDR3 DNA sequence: TGCAGCGTTGCGGGACAGACAAACTATGGCTACACCTTC.